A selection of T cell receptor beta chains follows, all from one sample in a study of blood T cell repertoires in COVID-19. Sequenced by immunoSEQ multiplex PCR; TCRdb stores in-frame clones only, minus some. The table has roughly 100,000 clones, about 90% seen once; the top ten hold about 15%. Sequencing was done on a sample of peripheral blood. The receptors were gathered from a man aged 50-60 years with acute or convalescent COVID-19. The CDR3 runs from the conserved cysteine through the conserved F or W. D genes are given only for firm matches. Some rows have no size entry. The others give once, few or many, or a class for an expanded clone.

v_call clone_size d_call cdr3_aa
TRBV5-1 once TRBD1 CASGDRGNNEQYF
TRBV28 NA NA CASSPHYEQYF
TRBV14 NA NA CASSQNRNYEQYF
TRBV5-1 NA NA CASSHGTRPSYEQYF
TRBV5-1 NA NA CASSLQSQETQYF
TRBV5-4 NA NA CASSHQDTYNEQFF
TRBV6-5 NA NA CASLRQFQETQYF
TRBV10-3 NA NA CASNHDSNTGELFF
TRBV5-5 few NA CASRPTSSSSYNEQFF
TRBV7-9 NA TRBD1 CASSPGTVSNQPQHF
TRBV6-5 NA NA CATSREGYEQFF
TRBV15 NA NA CATSRDLGPPNQPQHF
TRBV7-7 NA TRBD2 CASSPSPLAGGETQYF
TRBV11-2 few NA CASSLVLGDYEQYF
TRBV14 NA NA CASSQEGQLRSYEQYF
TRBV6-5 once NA CASSRAGTGYTF
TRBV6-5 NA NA CASSLMDDGNEQFF
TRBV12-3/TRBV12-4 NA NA CASSWSPGEQYF
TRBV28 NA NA CASRNPGVQETQYF
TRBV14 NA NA CASRERLTGELFF